Detailed here is one T cell receptor beta chain. What it recognizes is unknown. Relative to the germline gene, one junction end is altered; a read error may explain this. Some clones are missing from TCRdb's copy, which holds only in-frame ones; the method was immunoSEQ multiplex PCR. The sample has around 23,000 clones, 93% seen once. No culture step preceded sequencing of the ex vivo isolated memory T cells. The data were obtained in a study of CD4 T cell repertoires in COVID-19. Study-wide results and caveats: In SARS-CoV and/or HKU1 spike cultures, between 7 and 25% of SARS-CoV-2 clonotypes reappeared.

This CDR3 is built from 15 residues. Per the germline V gene, CDR1 is SGHAT and CDR2 is FQNNGV. V gene TRBV11-2 combines with J gene TRBJ1-2; a weak D match, TRBD1 (6 bases). This sequence originates from a human donor who had COVID-19. The starting material was circulating follicular helper CD4+ T cells (cTfh) from blood, obtained before the COVID-19 pandemic. The CDR3 reads CASSFLPGGAYGHTF. The CDR3 nucleotides read TGTGCCAGCAGCTTCCTCCCCGGGGGGGCCTATGGCCACACCTTC.